This TCR beta chain was captured in a study of OX40 agonist ivuxolimab in advanced cancers. Study summary: Mean age approximately 66 years, range about 20 to 85; roughly 82% male.

The protocol was immunoSEQ multiplex PCR, while the TCRdb copy is restricted to in-frame clones and leaves out a portion. Seen here are some 42,000 clones, 80% to 90% observed once, and the top ten hold over 2.5%. This CDR3 comprises 14 residues. Germline V gene sequence: CDR1 KGHSH, CDR2 LQKENI. V was cut by 4 bases and J by 5 bases, with 14 bases left in between. Study observations and caveats: Expanded clones belonging to CD8+ T cells outnumbered, on average, those of CD4+.

This clone was seen once. Its antigen remains unknown. The source of this sequence is an adult with an advanced solid tumor such as melanoma, head and neck, liver or kidney cancer. The genes are TRBV18 and TRBJ2-5; D gene ambiguous. The sample in question was CD4+ or CD8+ T cells sorted from blood, obtained in a trial of the OX40 agonist ivuxolimab. CDR3 in DNA: TGTGCCAGCTCACTTGACTGGCTCGAGGAGACCCAGTACTTC. This translates into CASSLDWLEETQYF.